This T cell receptor (beta chain) was sequenced for a study of breast tumors, draining lymph nodes, adjacent tissues. TCRdb re-called the multiplex PCR reads through MiXCR, storing one row per CDR3 protein. The sample holds some 65,000 distinct CDR3 sequences, less than 45% seen once. General study results and limits: Data only fit, rather than demonstrated, lymph node origin of most tumor T cells. Data fit most tumor T cells coming from lymph node, expanding in tumor.

Germline V gene lookup returns CDR1 SGHKS and CDR2 YYEKEE (reference sequence). This CDR3 comprises 16 residues. Trimming pared 1 base from V and 3 bases from J, leaving 16 bases between. About this clonotype itself: Its antigen is currently unknown. This may be a read error: a much more frequent sequence differs by one nucleotide.

The sequencing sample was made of breast tumor tissue. The J gene is TRBJ1-2, the V gene TRBV5-5; no clear D. This TCR was recovered from a female donor with breast cancer. Some clones in this sample may be carry-over from other donors' samples. The DNA for the CDR3 is TGTGCCAGCAGCTTGTTCGTCACGGATCCGGACTATGGCTACACCTTC. Its protein product is CASSLFVTDPDYGYTF.